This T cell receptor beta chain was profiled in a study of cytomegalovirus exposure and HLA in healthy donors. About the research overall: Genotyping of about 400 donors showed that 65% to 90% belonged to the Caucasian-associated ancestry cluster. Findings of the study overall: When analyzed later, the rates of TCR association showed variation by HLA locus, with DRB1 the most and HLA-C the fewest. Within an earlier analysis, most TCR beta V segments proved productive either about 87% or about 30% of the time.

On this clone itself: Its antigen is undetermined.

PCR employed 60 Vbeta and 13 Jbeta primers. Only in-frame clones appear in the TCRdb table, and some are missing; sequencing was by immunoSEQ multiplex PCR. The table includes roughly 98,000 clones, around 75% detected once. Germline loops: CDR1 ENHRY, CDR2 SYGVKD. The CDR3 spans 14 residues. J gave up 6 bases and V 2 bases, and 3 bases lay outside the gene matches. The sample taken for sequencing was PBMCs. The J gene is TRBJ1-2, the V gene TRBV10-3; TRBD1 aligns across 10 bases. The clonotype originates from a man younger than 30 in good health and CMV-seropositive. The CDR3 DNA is TGTGCCATCAGTGAGCCGGACAGGGGGAATGGCTACACCTTC. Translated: CAISEPDRGNGYTF.